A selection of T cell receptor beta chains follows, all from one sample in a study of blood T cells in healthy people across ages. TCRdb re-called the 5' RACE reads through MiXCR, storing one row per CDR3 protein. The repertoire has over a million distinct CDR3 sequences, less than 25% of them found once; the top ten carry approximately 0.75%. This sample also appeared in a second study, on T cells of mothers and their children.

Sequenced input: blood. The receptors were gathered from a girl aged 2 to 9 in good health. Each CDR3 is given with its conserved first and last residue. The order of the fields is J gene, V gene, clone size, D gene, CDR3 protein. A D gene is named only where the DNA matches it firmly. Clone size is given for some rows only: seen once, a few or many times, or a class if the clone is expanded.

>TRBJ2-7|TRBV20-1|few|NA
CSARDRGRDPYEQYF
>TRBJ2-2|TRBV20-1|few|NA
CSATHSGTNTGELFF
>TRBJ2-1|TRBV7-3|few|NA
CASSLGPADYNEQFF
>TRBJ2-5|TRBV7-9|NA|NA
CASSLDNRKKKFF
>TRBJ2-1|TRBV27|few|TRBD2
CASSLSGLAGFNEQFF
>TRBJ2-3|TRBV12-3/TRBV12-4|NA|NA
CASSHWGGSDTQYF
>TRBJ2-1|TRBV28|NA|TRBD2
CASLKGLAGVYEQFF
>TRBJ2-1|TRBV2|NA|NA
CASSEPGSHNEQFF
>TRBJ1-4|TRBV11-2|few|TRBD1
CASSSRAQGEKLFF
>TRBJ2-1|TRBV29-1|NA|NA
CSVEAFGLLSSYNEQFF
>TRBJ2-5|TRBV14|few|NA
CASSKNPWETQYF
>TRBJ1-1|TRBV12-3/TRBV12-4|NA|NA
CASIQGGVREAFF
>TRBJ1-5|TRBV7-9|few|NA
CASGLRGRNQPQHF
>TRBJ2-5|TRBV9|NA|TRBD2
CASSVEGAGLQETQYF
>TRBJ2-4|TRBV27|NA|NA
CASSLAGRAYF
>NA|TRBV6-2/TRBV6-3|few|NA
CASSYPGPPLGQFF
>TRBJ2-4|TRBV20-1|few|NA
CSAYVINGKNIQYF
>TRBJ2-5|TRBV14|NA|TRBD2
CASSQGLAGFQETQYF
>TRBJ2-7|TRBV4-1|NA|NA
CASSQGLNLLIYEQYF
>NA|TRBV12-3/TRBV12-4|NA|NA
CASSLYSVDEQFF
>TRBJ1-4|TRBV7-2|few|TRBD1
CASSPGGFYEKLFF
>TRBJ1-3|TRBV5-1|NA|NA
CASSLPDAGNTIYF
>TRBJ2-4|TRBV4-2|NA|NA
CASSQGQAAGGLNIQYF
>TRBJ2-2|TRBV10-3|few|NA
CAISGSPGGELFF
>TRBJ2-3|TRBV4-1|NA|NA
CASSQVGATDTQYF
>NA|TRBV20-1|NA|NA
CSARAGFIDEQYF
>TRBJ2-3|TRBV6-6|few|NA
CASSPGHLTDTQYF
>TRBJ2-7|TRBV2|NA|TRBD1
CASSEGRGPPYEQYF
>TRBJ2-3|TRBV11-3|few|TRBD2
CASSFGAGGADTQYF
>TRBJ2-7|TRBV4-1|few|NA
CASSQQFESSYEQYF
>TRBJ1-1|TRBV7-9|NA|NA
CASSLLGGGNTEAFF
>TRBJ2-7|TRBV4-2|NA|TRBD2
CASSQAVTSGIYEQYF
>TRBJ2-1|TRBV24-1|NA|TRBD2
CATGDGGVLSNEQFF
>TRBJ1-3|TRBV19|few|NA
CASSIEGTNGNTIYF
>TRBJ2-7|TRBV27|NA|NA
CANSPHRELASGEQYF
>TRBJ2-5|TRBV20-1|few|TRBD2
CSARPLAAVQETQYF
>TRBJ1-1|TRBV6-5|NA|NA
CASSPRRRMNTEAFF
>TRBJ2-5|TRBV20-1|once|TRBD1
CSARDLGRTGQETQYF
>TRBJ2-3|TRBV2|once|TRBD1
CASSDKRGTGTKNTQYF
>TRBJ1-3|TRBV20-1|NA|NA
CSASRGRGTGNTIYF
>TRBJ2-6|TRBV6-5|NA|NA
CASSRDLSGANVLTF
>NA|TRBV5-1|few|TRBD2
CASSLVYLSGRLAGYEQYF
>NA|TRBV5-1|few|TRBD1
CASSFAGQGGYEQYF